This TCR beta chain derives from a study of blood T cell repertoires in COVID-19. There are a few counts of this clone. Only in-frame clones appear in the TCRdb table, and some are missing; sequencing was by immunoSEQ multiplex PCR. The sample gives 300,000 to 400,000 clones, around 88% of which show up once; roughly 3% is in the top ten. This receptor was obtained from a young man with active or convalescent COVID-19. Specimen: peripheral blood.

The CDR3 protein is CATSRGAEGRDQQYF. CDR3 DNA sequence: TGTGCCACCAGCAGGGGGGCAGAGGGCAGAGACCAGCAGTACTTC. The V gene is TRBV15, the J gene TRBJ2-7; D perhaps matches TRBD1 (6 bases). Between the trimmed V and J ends, which lost 3 bases and 8 bases, there was a span of 20 bases. The CDR3 loop spans 15 amino acids. In germline, CDR1 is LNHNV, CDR2 YYDKDF (reference sequence). The full variable domain, with the rest looked up from reference TRBV15 and TRBJ2-7, is DAMVIQNPRYQVTQFGKPVTLSCSQTLNHNVMYWYQQKSSQAPKLLFHYYDKDFNNEADTPDNFQSRRPNTSFCFLDIRSPGLGDTAMYLCATSRGAEGRDQQYFGPGTRLTVT.